This T cell receptor beta chain was recorded in a study of blood T cell repertoires in COVID-19. Original analysis: Amplification of reference gene primers was used by the study to estimate nucleated cell counts. Clones were sequenced by immunoSEQ multiplex PCR, and TCRdb holds only the in-frame ones, with some missing. D and trimming were read from the DNA, whereas the V and J calls and clone size are those reported in that table. The profile shows roughly 220,000 clones, 86% of them singletons. The CDR3 spans 14 residues. Germline V gives CDR1 SEHNR, CDR2 FQNEAQ (reference sequence). With V trimmed by 1 base and J by 8 bases, 2 bases remained unmatched. Cohort assignment relied on participant-reported clinical history.

Sample: PBMCs or T cells enriched from blood (not recorded which). The chain has TRBV7-9 and TRBJ1-6; TRBD1 matches 7 bases. The receptor was isolated from a woman in her thirties or forties with acute COVID-19. The CDR3 DNA reads TGTGCCAGCAGCTTAGAGGGGGCATATTCACCCCTCCACTTT. This sequence encodes CASSLEGAYSPLHF.